The clone carrying this TCR beta chain has more than one count but fewer than ten. These data belong to a study of T-cell reconstitution after alpha-beta-depleted transplantation in children. This CDR3 has 17 residues. The germline CDR1 and CDR2 sequences are SGHTA and FQGTGA. V shed 4 bases and J 3 bases; nucleotides not matched to a gene: 6. During its preparation, the TCRbeta library received unique molecular identifiers. A single record per CDR3 protein comes from TCRdb applying MiXCR to the PCR reads. The sample yields around 360,000 distinct CDR3 sequences, 10% seen once. The rearrangement links TRBV7-3 to TRBJ2-3; TRBD2 agrees at 14 bases. The sequence came from a human donor who donated a stem cell graft to a child with acute lymphoblastic leukemia. This specimen consisted of PBMCs from the stem cell graft donor, obtained from the stem cell graft. The CDR3 region has the DNA TGTGCCAGCAGCTCCACCGGGACTAGCGGGAGAACAGATACGCAGTATTTT. Encoded protein: CASSSTGTSGRTDTQYF.